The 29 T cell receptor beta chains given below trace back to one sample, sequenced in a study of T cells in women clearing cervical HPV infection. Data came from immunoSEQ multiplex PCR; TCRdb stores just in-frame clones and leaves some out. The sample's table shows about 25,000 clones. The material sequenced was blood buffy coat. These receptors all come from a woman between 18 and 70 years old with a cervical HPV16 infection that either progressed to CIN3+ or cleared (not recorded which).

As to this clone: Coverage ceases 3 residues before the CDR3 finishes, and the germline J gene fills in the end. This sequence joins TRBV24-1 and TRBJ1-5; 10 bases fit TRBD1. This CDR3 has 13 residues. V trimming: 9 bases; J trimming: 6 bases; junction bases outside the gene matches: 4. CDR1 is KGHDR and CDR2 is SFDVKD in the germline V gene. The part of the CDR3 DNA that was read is TGTGCCACCCAAGGGACAGGGGCTCAGCCC. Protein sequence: CATQGTGAQP. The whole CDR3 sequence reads CATQGTGAQPQHF.

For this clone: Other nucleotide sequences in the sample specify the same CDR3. This CDR3 reads CASSLAQAGGNTIYF. CDR3 bases read: TGTGCCAGCAGCTTGGCCCAGGCGGGTGGAAACACC. The genes are TRBV5-5 and TRBJ1-3; D unresolved. The CDR3 goes on 3 residues after the read ends, and that part is filled in from the germline J gene. Germline CDR1 and CDR2: SGHKS and YYEKEE (reference sequence). Trimming left V 0 bases short and J 3 bases short, with 10 bases between. There are 15 residues in the CDR3.

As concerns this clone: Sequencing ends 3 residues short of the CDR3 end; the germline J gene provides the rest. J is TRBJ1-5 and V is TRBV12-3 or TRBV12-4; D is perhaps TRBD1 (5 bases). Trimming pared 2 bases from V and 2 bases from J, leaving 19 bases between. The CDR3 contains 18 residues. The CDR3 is CASSLSVWPGGRNQPQHF. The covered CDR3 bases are TGTGCCAGCAGTTTATCGGTCTGGCCGGGGGGTCGCAATCAGCCC.

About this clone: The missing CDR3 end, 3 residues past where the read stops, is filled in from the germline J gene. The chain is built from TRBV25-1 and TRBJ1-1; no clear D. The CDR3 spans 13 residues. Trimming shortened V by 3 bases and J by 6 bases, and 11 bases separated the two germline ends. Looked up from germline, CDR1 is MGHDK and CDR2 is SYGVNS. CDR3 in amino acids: CASSDLKRAEAFF. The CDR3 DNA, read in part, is TGTGCCAGCAGTGATTTGAAGCGGGCTGAA.

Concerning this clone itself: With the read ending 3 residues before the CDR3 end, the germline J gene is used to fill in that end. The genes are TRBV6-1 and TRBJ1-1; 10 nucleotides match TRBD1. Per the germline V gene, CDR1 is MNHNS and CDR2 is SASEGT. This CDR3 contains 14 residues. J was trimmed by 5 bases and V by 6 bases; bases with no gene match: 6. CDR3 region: CASREPGQGTEAFF. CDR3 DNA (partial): TGTGCCAGCAGGGAACCGGGACAGGGGACTGAA.

CDR3 in amino acids: CASSLPKMRDTQYF. CDR3 DNA (partial): TGTGCCAGCAGCCTTCCGAAGATGAGGGATACG. The chain couples TRBV3-1 (or the pseudogene TRBV3-2) to TRBJ2-3; D not certain. Read sequence stops 3 residues before the CDR3 end, and the germline J gene provides the missing end. This CDR3 is built from 14 residues. CDR1 and CDR2 from the germline V gene are LGHDT and YNNKEL (reference sequence). V lost 4 bases and J lost 6, with 14 bases in between.

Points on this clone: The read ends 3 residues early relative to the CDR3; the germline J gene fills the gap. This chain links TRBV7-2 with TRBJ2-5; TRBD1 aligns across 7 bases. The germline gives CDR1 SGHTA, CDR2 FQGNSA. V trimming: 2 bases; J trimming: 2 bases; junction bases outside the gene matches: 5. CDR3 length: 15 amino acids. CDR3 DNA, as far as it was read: TGTGCCAGCAGCTTACGAGACAGGGTACAAGAGACC. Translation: CASSLRDRVQET. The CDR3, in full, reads CASSLRDRVQETQYF.

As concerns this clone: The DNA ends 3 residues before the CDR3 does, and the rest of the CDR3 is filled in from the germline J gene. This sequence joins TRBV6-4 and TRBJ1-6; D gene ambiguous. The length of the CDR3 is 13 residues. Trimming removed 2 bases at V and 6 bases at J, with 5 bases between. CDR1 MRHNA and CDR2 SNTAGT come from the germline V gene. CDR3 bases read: TGTGCCAGCAGTGACGGCAGTAATTCACCC. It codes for CASSDGSNSP. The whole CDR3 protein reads CASSDGSNSPLHF.

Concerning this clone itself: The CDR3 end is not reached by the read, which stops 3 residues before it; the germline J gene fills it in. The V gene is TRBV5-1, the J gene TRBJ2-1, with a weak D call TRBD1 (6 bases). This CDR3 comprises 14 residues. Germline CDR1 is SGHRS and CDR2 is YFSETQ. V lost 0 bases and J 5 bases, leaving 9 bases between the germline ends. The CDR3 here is CASSLVQGHNEQFF. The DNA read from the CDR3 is TGCGCCAGCAGCTTGGTTCAGGGGCACAATGAG.

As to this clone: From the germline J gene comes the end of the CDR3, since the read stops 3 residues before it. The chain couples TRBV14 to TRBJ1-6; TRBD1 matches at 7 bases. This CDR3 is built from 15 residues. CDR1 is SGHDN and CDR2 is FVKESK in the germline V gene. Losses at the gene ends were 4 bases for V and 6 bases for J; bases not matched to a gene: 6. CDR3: CASSRRTGLNSPLHF. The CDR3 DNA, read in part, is TGTGCCAGCAGCCGGCGGACAGGCCTTAATTCACCC.

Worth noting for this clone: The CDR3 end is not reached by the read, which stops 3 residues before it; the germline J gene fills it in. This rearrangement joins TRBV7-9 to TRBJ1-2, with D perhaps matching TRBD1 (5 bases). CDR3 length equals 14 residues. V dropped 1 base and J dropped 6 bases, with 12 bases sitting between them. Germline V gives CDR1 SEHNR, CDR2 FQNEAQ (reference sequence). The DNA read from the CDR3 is TGTGCCAGCAGCTTAGGCGACAGTCGAGATGGC. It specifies CASSLGDSRDG. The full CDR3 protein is CASSLGDSRDGYTF.

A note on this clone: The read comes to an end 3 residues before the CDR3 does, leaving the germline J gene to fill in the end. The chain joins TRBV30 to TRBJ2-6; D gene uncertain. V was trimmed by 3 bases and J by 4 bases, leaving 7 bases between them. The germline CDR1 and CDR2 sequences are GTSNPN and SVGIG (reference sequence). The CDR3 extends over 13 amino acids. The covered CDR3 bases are TGTGCCTGGAGGAGCGCCGGGGCCAACGTC. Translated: CAWRSAGANV. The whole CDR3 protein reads CAWRSAGANVLTF. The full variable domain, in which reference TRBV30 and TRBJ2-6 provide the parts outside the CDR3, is SQTIHQWPATLVQPVGSPLSLECTVEGTSNPNLYWYRQAAGRGLQLLFYSVGIGQISSEVPQNLSASRPQDRQFILSSKKLLLSDSGFYLCAWRSAGANVLTFGAGSRLTVL.

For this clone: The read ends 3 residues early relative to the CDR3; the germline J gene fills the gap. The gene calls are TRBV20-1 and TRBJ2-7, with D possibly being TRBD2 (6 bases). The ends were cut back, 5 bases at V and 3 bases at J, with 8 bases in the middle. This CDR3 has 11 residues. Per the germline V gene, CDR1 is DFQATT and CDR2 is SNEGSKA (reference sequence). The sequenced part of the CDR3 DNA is TGCAGTGCTTCCGGGGGCTACGAG. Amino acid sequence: CSASGGYE. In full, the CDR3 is CSASGGYEQYF.

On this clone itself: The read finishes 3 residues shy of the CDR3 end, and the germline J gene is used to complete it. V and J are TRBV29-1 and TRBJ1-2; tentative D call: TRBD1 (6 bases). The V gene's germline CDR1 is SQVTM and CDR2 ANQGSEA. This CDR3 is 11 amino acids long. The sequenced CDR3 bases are TGCAGCGTACAAACAGGGTTGGGC. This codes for CSVQTGLG. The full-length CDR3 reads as CSVQTGLGYTF.

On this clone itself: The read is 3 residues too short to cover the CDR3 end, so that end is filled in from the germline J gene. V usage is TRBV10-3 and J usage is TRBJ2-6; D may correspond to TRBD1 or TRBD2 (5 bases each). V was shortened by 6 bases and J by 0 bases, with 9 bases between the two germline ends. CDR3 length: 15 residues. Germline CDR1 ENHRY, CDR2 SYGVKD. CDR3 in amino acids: CAISARGSGANVLTF. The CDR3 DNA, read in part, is TGTGCCATCAGCGCGAGGGGCTCTGGGGCCAACGTC.

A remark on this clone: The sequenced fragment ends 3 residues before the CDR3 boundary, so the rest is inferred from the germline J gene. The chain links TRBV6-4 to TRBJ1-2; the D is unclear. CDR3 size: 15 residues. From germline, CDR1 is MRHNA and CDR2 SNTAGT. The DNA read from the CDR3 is TGTGCCAGCAGTGACTCGAGGTGGATAGGGCCCGGC. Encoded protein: CASSDSRWIGPG. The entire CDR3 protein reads CASSDSRWIGPGYTF.

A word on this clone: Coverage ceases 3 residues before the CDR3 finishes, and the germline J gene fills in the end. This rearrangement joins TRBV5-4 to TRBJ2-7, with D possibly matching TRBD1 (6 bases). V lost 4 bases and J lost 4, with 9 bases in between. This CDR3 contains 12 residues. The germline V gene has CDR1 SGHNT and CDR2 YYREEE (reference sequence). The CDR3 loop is CASSETGYEQYF. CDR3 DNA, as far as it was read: TGTGCCAGCAGCGAAACAGGGTACGAG.

Incomplete CDR3 DNA: TGTGCCAGTAGGCCACAGGGGGGCCATGAAAAA. Translation gives CASRPQGGHEK. The whole CDR3 reads CASRPQGGHEKLFF. The chain combines TRBV19 with TRBJ1-4, with 8 bases identical to TRBD1. The read terminates 3 residues ahead of where the CDR3 ends, so the germline J gene completes it. Germline values: CDR1 LNHDA, CDR2 SQIVND (reference sequence). The CDR3 runs 14 residues. Losses at the gene ends were 6 bases for V and 6 bases for J; bases not matched to a gene: 6.

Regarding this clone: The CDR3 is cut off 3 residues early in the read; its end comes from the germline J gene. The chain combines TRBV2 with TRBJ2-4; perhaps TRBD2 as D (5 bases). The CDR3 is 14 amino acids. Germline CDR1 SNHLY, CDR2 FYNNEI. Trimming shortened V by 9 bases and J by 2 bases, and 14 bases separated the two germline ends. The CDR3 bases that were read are TGTGCCAGGGTAGAGGGCCTCACCAAAAACATT. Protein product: CARVEGLTKNI. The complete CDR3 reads CARVEGLTKNIQYF.

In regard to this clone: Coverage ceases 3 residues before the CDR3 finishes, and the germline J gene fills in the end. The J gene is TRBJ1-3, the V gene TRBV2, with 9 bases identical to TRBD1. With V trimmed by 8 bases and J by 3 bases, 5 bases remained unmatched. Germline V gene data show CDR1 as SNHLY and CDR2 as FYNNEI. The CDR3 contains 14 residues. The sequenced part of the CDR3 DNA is TGTGCCAGCTTGACAGGGGGAATTGGAAACACC. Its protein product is CASLTGGIGNT. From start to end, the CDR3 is CASLTGGIGNTIYF.

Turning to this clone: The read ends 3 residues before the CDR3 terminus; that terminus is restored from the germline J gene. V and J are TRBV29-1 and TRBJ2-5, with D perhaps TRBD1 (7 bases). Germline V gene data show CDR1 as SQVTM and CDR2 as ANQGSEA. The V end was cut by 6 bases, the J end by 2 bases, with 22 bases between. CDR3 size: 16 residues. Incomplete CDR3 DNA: TGCAGCGTCCGCGGGGCCCACAGGGGAGTTCAAGAGACC. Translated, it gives CSVRGAHRGVQET. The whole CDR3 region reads CSVRGAHRGVQETQYF.

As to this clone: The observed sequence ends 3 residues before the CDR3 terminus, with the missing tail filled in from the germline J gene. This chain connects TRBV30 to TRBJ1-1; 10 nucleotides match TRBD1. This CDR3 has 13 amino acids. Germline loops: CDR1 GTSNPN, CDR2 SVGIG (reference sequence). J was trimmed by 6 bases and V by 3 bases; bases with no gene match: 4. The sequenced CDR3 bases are TGTGCCTGGAGGGGACAGGGGACCGCTGAA. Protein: CAWRGQGTAE. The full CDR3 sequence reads CAWRGQGTAEAFF.

The covered CDR3 bases are TGCAGTGCTAGAGGGCTAGCGGGGAACTACGAG. It yields the protein CSARGLAGNYE. The CDR3 reads in full as CSARGLAGNYEQYF. The rearrangement joins TRBV20-1 to TRBJ2-7; TRBD2 matches 9 bases. The read falls 3 residues short of the CDR3 end, and the missing part is taken from the germline J gene. The germline V gene has CDR1 DFQATT and CDR2 SNEGSKA (reference sequence). V lost 1 base to trimming and J lost 3 bases; unmatched junction nucleotides: 4. The length of the CDR3 is 14 residues.

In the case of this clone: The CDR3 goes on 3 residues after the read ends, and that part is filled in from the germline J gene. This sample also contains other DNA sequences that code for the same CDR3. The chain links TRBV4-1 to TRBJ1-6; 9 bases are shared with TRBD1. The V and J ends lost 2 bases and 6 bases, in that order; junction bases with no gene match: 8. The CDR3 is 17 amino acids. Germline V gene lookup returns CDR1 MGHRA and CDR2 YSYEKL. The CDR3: CASSQYPQGAGNSPLHF. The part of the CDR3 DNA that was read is TGCGCCAGCAGCCAATATCCACAGGGGGCTGGTAATTCACCC.

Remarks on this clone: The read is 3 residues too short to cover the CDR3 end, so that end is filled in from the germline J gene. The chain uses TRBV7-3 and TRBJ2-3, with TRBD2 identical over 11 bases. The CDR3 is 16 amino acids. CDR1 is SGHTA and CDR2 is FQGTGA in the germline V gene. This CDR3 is CASSLGLAVSQETQYF. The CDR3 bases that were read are TGTGCCAGCAGCTTGGGACTAGCGGTTTCCCAAGAGACG.

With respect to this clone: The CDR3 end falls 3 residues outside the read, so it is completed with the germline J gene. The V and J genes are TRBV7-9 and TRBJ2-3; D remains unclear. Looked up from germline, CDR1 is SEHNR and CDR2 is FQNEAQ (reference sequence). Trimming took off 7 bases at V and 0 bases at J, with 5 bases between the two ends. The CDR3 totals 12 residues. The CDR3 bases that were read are TGTGCCAGCACCCGTAGCACAGATACG. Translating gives CASTRSTDT. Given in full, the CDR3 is CASTRSTDTQYF.

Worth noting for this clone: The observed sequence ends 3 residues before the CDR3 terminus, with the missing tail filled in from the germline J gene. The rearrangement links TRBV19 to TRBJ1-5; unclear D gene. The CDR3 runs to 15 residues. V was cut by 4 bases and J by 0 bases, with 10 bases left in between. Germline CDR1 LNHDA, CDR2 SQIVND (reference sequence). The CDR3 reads CASSKLVISNQPQHF. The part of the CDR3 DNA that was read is TGTGCCAGTAGTAAGCTTGTCATTAGCAATCAGCCC.

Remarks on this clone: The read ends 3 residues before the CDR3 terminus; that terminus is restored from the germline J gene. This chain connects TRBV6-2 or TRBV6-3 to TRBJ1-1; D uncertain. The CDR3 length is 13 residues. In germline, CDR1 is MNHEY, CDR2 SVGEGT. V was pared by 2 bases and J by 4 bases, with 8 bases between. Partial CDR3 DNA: TGTGCCAGCAGTTACCCCCGAGGCACTGAA. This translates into CASSYPRGTE. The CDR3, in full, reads CASSYPRGTEAFF.

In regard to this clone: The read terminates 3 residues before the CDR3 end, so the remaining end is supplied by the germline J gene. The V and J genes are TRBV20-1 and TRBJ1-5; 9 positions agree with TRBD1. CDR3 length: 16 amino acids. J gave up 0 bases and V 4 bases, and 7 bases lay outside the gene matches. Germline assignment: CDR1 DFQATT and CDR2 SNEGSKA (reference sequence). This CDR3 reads CSATSGTGYSNQPQHF. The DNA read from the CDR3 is TGCAGTGCTACCTCCGGGACAGGGTATAGCAATCAGCCC.